The clone carrying this T cell receptor beta chain was seen a single time. The data were obtained in a study of blood T cell repertoires in COVID-19. After removal of 4 bases from V and 1 base from J, the junction contained 11 bases not matched to a gene. The V gene's germline CDR1 is MNHNS and CDR2 SASEGT. The CDR3 is 20 residues long. Using immunoSEQ multiplex PCR, the repertoire was profiled, and TCRdb retains in-frame clones only, with some absent. Of more than 100,000 clones in the sample, 84% were seen once. V gene TRBV6-1 combines with J gene TRBJ2-1; 15 bases are shared with TRBD2. Sequenced input: peripheral blood. This TCR was sampled from a man aged 55 to 70 with acute or convalescent COVID-19. The DNA for the CDR3 is TGTGCCAGCAGTGCCCGACCGGGACTAGCGGGGGGATATTCCTACAATGAGCAGTTCTTC. Translating it yields CASSARPGLAGGYSYNEQFF.